These 3 T cell receptor beta chains were all obtained from the same sample, sequenced in a study of blood T cell repertoires in COVID-19. Here immunoSEQ multiplex PCR was the method, and the copy in TCRdb shows in-frame clones only, minus some. The sample gives roughly 150,000 clones, approximately 90% of which show up once; approximately 11% is in the top ten. The sequencing input was peripheral blood. These receptors were collected from a woman older than 75 with acute or convalescent COVID-19.

This clone appeared a single time. The J gene is TRBJ2-7, the V gene TRBV6-5; a possible D gene is TRBD2 (5 bases). Per the germline V gene, CDR1 is MNHEY and CDR2 is SVGAGI. The V gene lost 3 bases and the J gene lost 1 base, with 13 bases spanning the gap. This CDR3 contains 15 residues. The chain's CDR3 is CASSYIGLSSYEQYF. The CDR3 DNA reads as TGTGCCAGCAGTTATATCGGACTCTCTTCCTACGAGCAGTACTTC.

J is TRBJ1-4 and V is TRBV29-1; no firm D call. The CDR3 contains 13 residues. Germline CDR1 and CDR2: SQVTM and ANQGSEA. The V and J ends lost 2 bases and 7 bases respectively, with 11 bases between them. The DNA of the CDR3 is TGCAGCGTTGAATACCGGGGTGGTGAAAAACTGTTTTTT. It codes for CSVEYRGGEKLFF. Drawing the rest from reference TRBV29-1 and TRBJ1-4, the complete variable domain is SAVISQKPSRDICQRGTSLTIQCQVDSQVTMMFWYRQQPGQSLTLIATANQGSEATYESGFVIDKFPISRPNLTFSTLTVSNMSPEDSSIYLCSVEYRGGEKLFFGSGTQLSVL.

The V call is TRBV7-3, the J call TRBJ2-3; weak D call: TRBD1 (5 bases). The CDR3 loop spans 15 amino acids. Germline CDR1 and CDR2: SGHTA and FQGTGA. Deletions cut 2 bases from V and 0 bases from J, with 9 bases between. The CDR3 bases are TGTGCCAGCAGCTTATTAAGGGGTAGCACAGATACGCAGTATTTT. Its translation: CASSLLRGSTDTQYF.